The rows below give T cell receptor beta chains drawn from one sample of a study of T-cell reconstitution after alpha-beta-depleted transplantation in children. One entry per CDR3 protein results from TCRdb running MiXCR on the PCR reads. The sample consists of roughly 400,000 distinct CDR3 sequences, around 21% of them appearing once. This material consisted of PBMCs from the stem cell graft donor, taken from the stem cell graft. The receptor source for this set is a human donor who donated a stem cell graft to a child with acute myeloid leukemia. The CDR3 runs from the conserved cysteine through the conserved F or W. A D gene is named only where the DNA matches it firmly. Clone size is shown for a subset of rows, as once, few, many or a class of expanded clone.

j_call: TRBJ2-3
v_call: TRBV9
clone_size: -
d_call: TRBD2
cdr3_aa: CASSVTAGGPTDTQYF
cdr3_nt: TGTGCCAGCAGCGTAACGGCGGGAGGGCCCACAGATACGCAGTATTTT

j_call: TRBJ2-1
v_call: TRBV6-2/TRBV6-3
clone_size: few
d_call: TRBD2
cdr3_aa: CASSYSMRTSAYNEQFF
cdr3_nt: TGTGCCAGCAGTTACTCGATGAGGACTAGCGCGTACAATGAGCAGTTCTTC

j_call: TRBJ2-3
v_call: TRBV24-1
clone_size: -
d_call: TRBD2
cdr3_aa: CATSDTSGSYTDTQYF
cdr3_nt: TGTGCCACCAGTGATACCAGCGGGAGTTACACAGATACGCAGTATTTT

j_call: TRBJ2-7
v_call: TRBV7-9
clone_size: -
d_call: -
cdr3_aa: CASSLVGSGAHEQYF
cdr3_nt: TGTGCCAGCAGCTTAGTGGGGTCAGGGGCCCACGAGCAGTACTTC

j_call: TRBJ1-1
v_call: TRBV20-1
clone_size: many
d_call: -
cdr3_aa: CSAVYGTPWAFF
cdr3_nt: TGCAGTGCAGTGTATGGGACTCCTTGGGCTTTCTTT

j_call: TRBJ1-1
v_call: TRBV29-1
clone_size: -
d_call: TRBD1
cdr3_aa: CSVQGSSTEAFF
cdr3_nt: TGCAGCGTACAGGGGAGCAGCACTGAAGCTTTCTTT

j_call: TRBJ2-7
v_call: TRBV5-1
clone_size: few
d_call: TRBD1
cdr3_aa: CASTTKPGQGGYEQYF
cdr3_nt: TGCGCCAGCACCACGAAACCGGGACAGGGGGGATACGAGCAGTACTTC

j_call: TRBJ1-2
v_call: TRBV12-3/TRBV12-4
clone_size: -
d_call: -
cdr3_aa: CASSSQATAYGYTF
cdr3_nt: TGTGCCAGCAGTTCCCAGGCCACCGCCTATGGCTACACCTTC

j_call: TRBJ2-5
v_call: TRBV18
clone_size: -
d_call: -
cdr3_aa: CASSPEVDQETQYF
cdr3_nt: TGTGCCAGCTCACCAGAAGTAGACCAAGAGACCCAGTACTTC

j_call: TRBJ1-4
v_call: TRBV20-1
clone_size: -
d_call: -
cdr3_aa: CSARESGWEKLFF
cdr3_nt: TGCAGTGCTAGAGAGAGCGGGTGGGAAAAACTGTTTTTT

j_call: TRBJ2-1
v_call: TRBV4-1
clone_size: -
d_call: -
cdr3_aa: CASSQVIRGNEQFF
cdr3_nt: TGCGCCAGCAGCCAGGTGATCCGGGGCAATGAGCAGTTCTTC

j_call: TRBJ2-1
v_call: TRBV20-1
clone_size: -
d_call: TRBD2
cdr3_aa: CSARGLAGVSYNEQFF
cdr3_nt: TGCAGTGCTAGAGGGCTAGCGGGAGTTAGCTACAATGAGCAGTTCTTC

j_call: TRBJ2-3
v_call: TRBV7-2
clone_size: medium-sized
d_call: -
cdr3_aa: CASSLSQGDTQYF
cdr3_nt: TGTGCCAGCAGCTTATCGCAGGGAGATACGCAGTATTTT

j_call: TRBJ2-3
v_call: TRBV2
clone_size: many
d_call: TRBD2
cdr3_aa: CASTLIAGTTDTQYF
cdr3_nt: TGTGCCAGCACCCTCATAGCGGGAACGACAGATACGCAGTATTTT

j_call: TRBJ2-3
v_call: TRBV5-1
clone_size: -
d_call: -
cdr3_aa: CASSFGRDYRTDTQYF
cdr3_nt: TGCGCCAGCAGCTTCGGTCGGGATTATCGTACAGATACGCAGTATTTT

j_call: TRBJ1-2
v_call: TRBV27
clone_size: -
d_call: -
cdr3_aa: CATFFDRSGKGYGYTF
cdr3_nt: TGTGCCACCTTCTTCGACAGGTCGGGGAAAGGCTATGGCTACACCTTC

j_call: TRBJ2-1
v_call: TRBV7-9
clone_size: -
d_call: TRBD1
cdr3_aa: CASSPEDRGPYNEQFF
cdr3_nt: TGTGCCAGCAGCCCCGAGGACAGGGGTCCCTACAATGAGCAGTTCTTC

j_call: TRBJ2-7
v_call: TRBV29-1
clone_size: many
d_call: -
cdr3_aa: CSVRTAFYEQYF
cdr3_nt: TGCAGCGTTAGGACAGCCTTCTACGAGCAGTACTTC

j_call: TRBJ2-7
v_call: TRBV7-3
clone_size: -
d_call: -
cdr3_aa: CASSLMPGPTYEQYF
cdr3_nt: TGTGCCAGCAGCTTAATGCCGGGTCCCACCTACGAGCAGTACTTC

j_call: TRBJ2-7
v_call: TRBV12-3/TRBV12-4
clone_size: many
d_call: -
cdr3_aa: CASTTGDHSYEQYF
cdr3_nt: TGTGCCAGTACAACGGGGGACCACTCCTACGAGCAGTACTTC

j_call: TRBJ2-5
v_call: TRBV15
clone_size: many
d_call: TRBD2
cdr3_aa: CATSREREQETQYF
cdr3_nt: TGTGCCACCAGCAGGGAGCGGGAACAAGAGACCCAGTACTTC

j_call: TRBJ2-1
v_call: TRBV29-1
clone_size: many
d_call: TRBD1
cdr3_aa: CSVPGQGYNEQFF
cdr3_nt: TGCAGCGTGCCGGGACAGGGCTACAATGAGCAGTTCTTC

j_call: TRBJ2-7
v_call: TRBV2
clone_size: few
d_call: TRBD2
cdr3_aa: CASSAPGLAVYEQYF
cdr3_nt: TGTGCCAGCAGTGCTCCGGGACTAGCAGTGTACGAGCAGTACTTC

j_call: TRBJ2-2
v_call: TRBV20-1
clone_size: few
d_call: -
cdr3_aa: CSAVHLNTGELFF
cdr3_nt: TGCAGTGCTGTCCACCTCAACACCGGGGAGCTGTTTTTT

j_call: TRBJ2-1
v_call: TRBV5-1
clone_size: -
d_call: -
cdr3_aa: CASSPGQEDNEQFF
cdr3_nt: TGCGCCAGCAGCCCGGGTCAGGAGGACAATGAGCAGTTCTTC

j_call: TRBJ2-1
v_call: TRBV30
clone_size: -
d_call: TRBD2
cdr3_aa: CAWRLAGGNEQFF
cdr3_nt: TGTGCCTGGAGACTAGCGGGAGGCAATGAGCAGTTCTTC

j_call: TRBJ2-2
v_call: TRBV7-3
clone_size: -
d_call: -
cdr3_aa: CASSLNLVSTGELFF
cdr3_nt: TGTGCCAGCAGCTTAAACTTGGTCAGCACCGGGGAGCTGTTTTTT

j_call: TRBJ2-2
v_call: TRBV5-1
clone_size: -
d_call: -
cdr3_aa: CASSAYQGTGELFF
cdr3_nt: TGCGCCAGCAGCGCCTACCAGGGGACCGGGGAGCTGTTTTTT

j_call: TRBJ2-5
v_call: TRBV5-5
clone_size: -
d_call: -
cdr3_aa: CASSPQQAFQETQYF
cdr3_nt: TGTGCCAGCAGCCCGCAGCAGGCCTTCCAAGAGACCCAGTACTTC

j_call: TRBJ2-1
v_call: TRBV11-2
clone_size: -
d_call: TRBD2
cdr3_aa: CASSLEREANEQFF
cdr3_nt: TGTGCCAGCAGCTTAGAGCGGGAGGCAAATGAGCAGTTCTTC

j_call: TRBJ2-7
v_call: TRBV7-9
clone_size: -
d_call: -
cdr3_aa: CASSFADATYEQYF
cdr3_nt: TGTGCCAGCAGCTTCGCAGACGCAACCTACGAGCAGTACTTC

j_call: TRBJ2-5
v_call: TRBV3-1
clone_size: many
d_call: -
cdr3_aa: CASSQGPETQYF
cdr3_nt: TGTGCCAGCAGCCAAGGCCCAGAGACCCAGTACTTC

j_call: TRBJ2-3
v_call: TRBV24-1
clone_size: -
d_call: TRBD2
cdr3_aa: CATSDSTSGRRDTQYF
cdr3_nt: TGTGCCACCAGTGACTCGACTAGCGGGAGGCGGGATACGCAGTATTTT

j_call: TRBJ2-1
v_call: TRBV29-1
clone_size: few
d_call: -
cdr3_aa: CSVEGGQVFNEQFF
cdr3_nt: TGCAGCGTTGAAGGAGGGCAGGTCTTCAATGAGCAGTTCTTC